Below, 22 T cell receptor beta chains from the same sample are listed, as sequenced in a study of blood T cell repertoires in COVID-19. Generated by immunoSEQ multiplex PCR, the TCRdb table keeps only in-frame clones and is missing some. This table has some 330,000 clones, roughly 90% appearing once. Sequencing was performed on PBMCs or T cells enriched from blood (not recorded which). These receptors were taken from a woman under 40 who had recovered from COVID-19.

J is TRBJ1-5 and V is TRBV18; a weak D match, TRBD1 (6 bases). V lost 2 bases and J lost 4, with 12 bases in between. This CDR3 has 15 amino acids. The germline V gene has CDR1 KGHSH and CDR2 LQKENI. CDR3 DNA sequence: TGTGCCAGCTCACCAGGACAGCCCGGTAATCAGCCCCAGCATTTT. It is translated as CASSPGQPGNQPQHF.

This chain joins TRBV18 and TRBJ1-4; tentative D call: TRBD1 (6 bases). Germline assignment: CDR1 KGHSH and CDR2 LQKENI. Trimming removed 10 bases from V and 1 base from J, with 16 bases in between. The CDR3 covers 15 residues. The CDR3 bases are TGTGCCACCAAAACAGGGACCCGAACTAATGAAAAACTGTTTTTT. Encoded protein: CATKTGTRTNEKLFF.

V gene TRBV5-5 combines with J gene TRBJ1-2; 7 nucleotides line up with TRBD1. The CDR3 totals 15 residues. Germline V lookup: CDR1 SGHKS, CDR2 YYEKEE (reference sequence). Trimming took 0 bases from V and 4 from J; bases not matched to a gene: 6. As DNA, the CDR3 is TGTGCCAGCAGCTTGGCCCTGGGACAGCCCTATGGCTACACCTTC. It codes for CASSLALGQPYGYTF.

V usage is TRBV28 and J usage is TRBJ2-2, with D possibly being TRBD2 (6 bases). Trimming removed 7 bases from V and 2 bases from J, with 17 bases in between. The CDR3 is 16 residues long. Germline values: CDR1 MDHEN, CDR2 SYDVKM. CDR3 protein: CASNSAVAENTGELFF. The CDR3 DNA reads TGTGCCAGCAATTCGGCGGTAGCGGAAAACACCGGGGAGCTGTTTTTT.

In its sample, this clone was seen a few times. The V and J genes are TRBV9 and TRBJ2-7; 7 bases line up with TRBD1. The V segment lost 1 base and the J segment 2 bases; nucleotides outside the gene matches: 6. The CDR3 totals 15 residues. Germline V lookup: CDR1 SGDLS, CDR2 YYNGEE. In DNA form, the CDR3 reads TGTGCCAGCAGCGTAACATCCGGACAGGCCTACGAGCAGTACTTC. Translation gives CASSVTSGQAYEQYF.

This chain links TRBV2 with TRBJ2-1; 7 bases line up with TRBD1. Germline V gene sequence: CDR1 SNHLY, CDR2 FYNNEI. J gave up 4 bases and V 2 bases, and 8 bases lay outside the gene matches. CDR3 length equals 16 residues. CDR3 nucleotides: TGTGCCAGCAGTGAACGGTCCAGGGGGTATTACAATGAGCAGTTCTTC. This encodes CASSERSRGYYNEQFF.

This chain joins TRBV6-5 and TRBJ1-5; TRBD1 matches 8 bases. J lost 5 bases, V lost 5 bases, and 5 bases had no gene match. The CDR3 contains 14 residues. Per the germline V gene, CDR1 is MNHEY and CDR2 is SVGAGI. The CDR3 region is CASSRDRGDQPQHF. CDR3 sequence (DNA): TGTGCCAGCAGTCGCGACAGGGGCGATCAGCCCCAGCATTTT.

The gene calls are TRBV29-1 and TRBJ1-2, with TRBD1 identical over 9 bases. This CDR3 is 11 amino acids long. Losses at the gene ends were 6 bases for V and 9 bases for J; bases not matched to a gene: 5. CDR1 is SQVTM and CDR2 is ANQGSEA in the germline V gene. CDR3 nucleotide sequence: TGCAGCGTGGGACAGGGTGAAAGCTACACCTTC. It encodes CSVGQGESYTF.

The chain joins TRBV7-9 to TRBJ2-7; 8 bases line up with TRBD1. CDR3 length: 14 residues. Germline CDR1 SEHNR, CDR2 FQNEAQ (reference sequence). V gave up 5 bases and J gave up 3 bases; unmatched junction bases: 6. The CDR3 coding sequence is TGTGCCAGCAGCGGGACCGGGACAGGCTACGAGCAGTACTTC. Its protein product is CASSGTGTGYEQYF.

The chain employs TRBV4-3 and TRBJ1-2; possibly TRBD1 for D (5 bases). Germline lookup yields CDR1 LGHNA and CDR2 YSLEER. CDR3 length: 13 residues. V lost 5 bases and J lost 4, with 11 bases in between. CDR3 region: CASSFMGPYGYTF. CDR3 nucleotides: TGCGCCAGCAGCTTTATGGGGCCCTATGGCTACACCTTC.

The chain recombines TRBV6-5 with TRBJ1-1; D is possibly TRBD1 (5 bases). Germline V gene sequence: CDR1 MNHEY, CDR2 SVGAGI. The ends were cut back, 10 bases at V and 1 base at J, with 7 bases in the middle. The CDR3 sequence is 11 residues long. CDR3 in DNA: TGTGCCACCCAGGGGAACACTGAAGCTTTCTTT. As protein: CATQGNTEAFF.

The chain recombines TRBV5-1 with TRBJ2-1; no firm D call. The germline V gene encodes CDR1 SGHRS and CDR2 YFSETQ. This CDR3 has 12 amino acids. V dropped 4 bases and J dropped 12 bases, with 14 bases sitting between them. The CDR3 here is CASSIDTIGQFF. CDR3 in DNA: TGCGCCAGCAGCATCGACACGATTGGGCAGTTCTTC.

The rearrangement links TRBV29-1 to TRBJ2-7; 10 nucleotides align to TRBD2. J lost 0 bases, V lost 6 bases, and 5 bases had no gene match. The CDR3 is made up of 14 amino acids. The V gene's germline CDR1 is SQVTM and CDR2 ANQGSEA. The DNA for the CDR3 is TGCAGCGTGATAGCGGGAGGCAGCTCCTACGAGCAGTACTTC. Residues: CSVIAGGSSYEQYF.

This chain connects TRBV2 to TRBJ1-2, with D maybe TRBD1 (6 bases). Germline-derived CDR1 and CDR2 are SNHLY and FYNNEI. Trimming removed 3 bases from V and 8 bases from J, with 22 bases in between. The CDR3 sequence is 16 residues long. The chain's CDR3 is CASSESGENSAGGYTF. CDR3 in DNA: TGTGCCAGCAGTGAGTCAGGGGAAAACTCTGCCGGCGGCTACACCTTC.

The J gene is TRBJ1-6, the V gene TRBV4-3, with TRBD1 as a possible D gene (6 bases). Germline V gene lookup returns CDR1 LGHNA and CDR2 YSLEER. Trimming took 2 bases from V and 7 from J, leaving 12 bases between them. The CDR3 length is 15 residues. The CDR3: CASSQYRGANSPLHF. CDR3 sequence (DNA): TGCGCCAGCAGCCAATATCGGGGGGCCAATTCACCCCTCCACTTT.

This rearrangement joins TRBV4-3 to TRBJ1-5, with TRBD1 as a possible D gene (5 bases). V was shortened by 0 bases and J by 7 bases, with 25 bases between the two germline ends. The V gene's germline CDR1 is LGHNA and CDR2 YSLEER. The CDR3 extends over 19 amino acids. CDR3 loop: CASSQESRRPSGAHQPQHF. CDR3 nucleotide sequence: TGCGCCAGCAGCCAAGAGTCCAGGCGCCCCAGCGGGGCCCACCAGCCCCAGCATTTT.

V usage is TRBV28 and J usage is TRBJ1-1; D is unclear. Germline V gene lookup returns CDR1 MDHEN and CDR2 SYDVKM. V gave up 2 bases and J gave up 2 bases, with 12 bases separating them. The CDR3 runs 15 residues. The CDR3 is CASSLKEILNTEAFF. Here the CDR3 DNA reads TGTGCCAGCAGTTTAAAAGAGATACTTAACACTGAAGCTTTCTTT.

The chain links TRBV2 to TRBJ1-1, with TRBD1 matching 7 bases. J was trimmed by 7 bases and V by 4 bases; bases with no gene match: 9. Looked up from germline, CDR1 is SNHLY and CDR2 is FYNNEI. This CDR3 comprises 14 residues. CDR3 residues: CASSVEPQGIEAFF. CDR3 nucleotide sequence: TGTGCCAGCAGTGTAGAACCACAGGGGATTGAAGCTTTCTTT.

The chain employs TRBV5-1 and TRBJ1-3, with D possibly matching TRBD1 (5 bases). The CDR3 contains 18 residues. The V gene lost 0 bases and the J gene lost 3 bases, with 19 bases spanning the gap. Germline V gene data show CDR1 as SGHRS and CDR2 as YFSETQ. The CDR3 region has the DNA TGCGCCAGCAGCTTGGATGGAGTTCGGGGGGGTAATGGAAACACCATATATTTT. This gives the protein CASSLDGVRGGNGNTIYF.

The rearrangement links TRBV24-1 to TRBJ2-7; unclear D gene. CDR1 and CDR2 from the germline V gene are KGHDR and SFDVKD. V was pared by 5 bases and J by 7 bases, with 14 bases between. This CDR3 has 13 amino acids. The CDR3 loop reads CATSASPLGEQYF. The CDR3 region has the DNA TGTGCCACCAGTGCCAGCCCCCTCGGGGAGCAGTACTTC.

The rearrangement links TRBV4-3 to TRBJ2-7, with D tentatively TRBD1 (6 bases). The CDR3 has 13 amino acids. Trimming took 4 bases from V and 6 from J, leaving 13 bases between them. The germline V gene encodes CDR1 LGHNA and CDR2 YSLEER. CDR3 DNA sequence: TGCGCCAGCAGCCCCAGGGGCGGAGGCGAGCAGTACTTC. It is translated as CASSPRGGGEQYF.

The CDR3 is CASSQGSRILSTDTQYF. CDR3 nucleotide sequence: TGTGCCAGCAGCCAAGGGAGTCGGATCCTTAGCACAGATACGCAGTATTTT. The chain has TRBV3-1 (or the pseudogene TRBV3-2) and TRBJ2-3, with D hard to call. Germline CDR1 LGHDT, CDR2 YNNKEL (reference sequence). The V and J ends lost 1 base and 0 bases respectively, with 14 bases between them. The CDR3 has 17 residues.